A selection of T cell receptor beta chains follows, all from one sample in a study of cytomegalovirus exposure and HLA in healthy donors. The data were produced by immunoSEQ multiplex PCR, yet TCRdb's version contains in-frame clones alone and is incomplete. The table lists approximately 160,000 clones, over 80% of them singletons. The material sequenced was PBMCs. These receptors all come from a human donor in good health. Both conserved end residues are part of each CDR3. A D gene is named only where the DNA matches it firmly. Where a row states a size, it is once, few, many or the class of an expanded clone; other rows omit it.

abundance: NA
d_gene: NA
v_gene: TRBV4-3
j_gene: TRBJ2-3
CDR3aa: CASSQGSLRFGGDTQYF
CDR3nt: TGCGCCAGCAGCCAGGGTAGCTTAAGGTTCGGAGGGGATACGCAGTATTTT

abundance: once
d_gene: NA
v_gene: TRBV9
j_gene: TRBJ1-1
CDR3aa: CASSGAGGADEAFF
CDR3nt: TGTGCCAGCAGCGGGGCTGGAGGTGCCGATGAAGCTTTCTTT

abundance: once
d_gene: NA
v_gene: TRBV6-5
j_gene: TRBJ1-6
CDR3aa: CASRTPSGWNSPLHF
CDR3nt: TGTGCCAGCAGAACCCCTTCGGGGTGGAATTCACCCCTCCACTTT

abundance: few
d_gene: NA
v_gene: TRBV20-1
j_gene: TRBJ2-5
CDR3aa: CSQMTSETQYF
CDR3nt: TGCAGTCAAATGACTTCGGAGACCCAGTACTTC

abundance: NA
d_gene: TRBD2
v_gene: TRBV6-5
j_gene: TRBJ2-7
CDR3aa: CASSSGGGAYEQYF
CDR3nt: TGTGCCAGCAGTTCAGGCGGGGGGGCCTACGAGCAGTACTTC

abundance: NA
d_gene: TRBD2
v_gene: TRBV27
j_gene: TRBJ2-1
CDR3aa: CASRPLARNEQFF
CDR3nt: TGTGCCAGCAGGCCACTAGCGCGGAATGAGCAGTTCTTC

abundance: NA
d_gene: TRBD1
v_gene: TRBV9
j_gene: TRBJ1-1
CDR3aa: CASSVTGGPEAFF
CDR3nt: TGTGCCAGCAGCGTTACAGGGGGCCCTGAAGCTTTCTTT

abundance: NA
d_gene: NA
v_gene: TRBV13
j_gene: TRBJ1-3
CDR3aa: CASSKAGGYSGNTIYF
CDR3nt: TGTGCCAGCAGCAAGGCCGGGGGATACTCTGGAAACACCATATATTTT

abundance: NA
d_gene: NA
v_gene: TRBV19
j_gene: TRBJ2-4
CDR3aa: CASKRTGSVGKNIQYF
CDR3nt: TGTGCCAGTAAACGAACAGGGTCGGTTGGTAAAAACATTCAGTACTTC

abundance: NA
d_gene: TRBD1
v_gene: TRBV29-1
j_gene: TRBJ1-2
CDR3aa: CSVELVGTGYGYTF
CDR3nt: TGCAGCGTTGAACTGGTTGGGACAGGCTATGGCTACACCTTC

abundance: NA
d_gene: NA
v_gene: TRBV2
j_gene: TRBJ1-3
CDR3aa: CASSELYSGNTIYF
CDR3nt: TGTGCCAGCAGTGAACTGTACTCTGGAAACACCATATATTTT